A single sample is the source of the 8 T cell receptor beta chains below, sequenced in a study of OX40 agonist ivuxolimab in advanced cancers. Assay used: immunoSEQ multiplex PCR; TCRdb lists only in-frame clones, some missing. The sample consists of roughly 64,000 clones, roughly 84% of them appearing once. The sample in question was CD4+ or CD8+ T cells sorted from blood, obtained in a trial of the OX40 agonist ivuxolimab. These receptor sequences come from an adult with an advanced solid tumor such as melanoma, head and neck, liver or kidney cancer.

The CDR3 region has the DNA TGTGCCAGCTTGGGATCCACAGCGGTCTCGTCTGGGGCCAACGTCCTGACTTTC. Translating gives CASLGSTAVSSGANVLTF. The J gene is TRBJ2-6, the V gene TRBV11-3; D is possibly TRBD2 (5 bases). In germline, CDR1 is SGHNT, CDR2 YENEEA. CDR3 size: 18 residues. Between the trimmed V and J ends, which lost 8 bases and 1 base, there was a span of 21 bases.

This clone was picked up a small number of times. The chain couples TRBV6-6 to TRBJ2-7, with 9 positions matching TRBD1. With V trimmed by 5 bases and J by 6 bases, 5 bases remained unmatched. The germline V gene has CDR1 MNHNY and CDR2 SVGAGI (reference sequence). The CDR3 runs 13 residues. Here the CDR3 DNA reads TGTGCCAGCAGTCTACAGGGGGCACGCGAGCAGTACTTC. Protein: CASSLQGAREQYF.

This chain links TRBV30 with TRBJ1-1, with 10 bases aligning to TRBD1. The CDR3 totals 15 residues. The V and J ends lost 0 bases and 5 bases, in that order; junction bases with no gene match: 6. Looked up from germline, CDR1 is GTSNPN and CDR2 is SVGIG (reference sequence). The CDR3 DNA reads TGTGCCTGGAGTGTTGACAGGGGGCAACGGACTGAAGCTTTCTTT. As protein: CAWSVDRGQRTEAFF.

The chain is built from TRBV9 and TRBJ2-1; 8 bases are a match to TRBD1. V lost 3 bases, J lost 6 bases, and 5 bases stayed unmatched. CDR3 length equals 14 residues. The V gene's germline CDR1 is SGDLS and CDR2 YYNGEE. The DNA for the CDR3 is TGTGCCAGCAGCGCGTTTACAGGGGGCAATGAGCAGTTCTTC. Translating it yields CASSAFTGGNEQFF.

This chain uses TRBV5-4 with TRBJ1-1, with D hard to call. Germline V gives CDR1 SGHNT, CDR2 YYREEE (reference sequence). V shed 6 bases and J shed 2 bases, with 5 bases lying between them. The CDR3 runs to 11 residues. For the CDR3, the DNA is TGTGCCAGCACCCTCAACACTGAAGCTTTCTTT. It encodes CASTLNTEAFF.

This rearrangement joins TRBV5-1 to TRBJ2-7; D remains unclear. The CDR3 spans 14 residues. From germline, CDR1 is SGHRS and CDR2 YFSETQ. V lost 0 bases, J lost 0 bases, and 7 bases lay in between. CDR3 region: CASSLEGNSYEQYF. CDR3 in DNA: TGCGCCAGCAGCTTGGAAGGGAACTCCTACGAGCAGTACTTC.

The rearrangement links TRBV29-1 to TRBJ1-1; unclear D gene. Trimming shortened V by 1 base and J by 0 bases, and 9 bases separated the two germline ends. The CDR3 is 14 residues long. The germline V gene has CDR1 SQVTM and CDR2 ANQGSEA. DNA for the CDR3: TGCAGCGTTGAAGGGCAGGCCTTGAACACTGAAGCTTTCTTT. This codes for CSVEGQALNTEAFF.

CDR3 protein: CASSPLAGGGIYNEQFF. CDR3 nucleotide sequence: TGTGCCAGCTCACCTTTAGCGGGAGGAGGTATTTACAATGAGCAGTTCTTC. The J gene is TRBJ2-1, the V gene TRBV18; 10 nucleotides align to TRBD2. This CDR3 has 17 residues. The trim removed 3 bases at V and 4 bases at J, leaving 9 bases unmatched. CDR1 and CDR2 (germline): KGHSH, LQKENI. Full variable domain (rest looked up from reference TRBV18 and TRBJ2-1): NAGVMQNPRHLVRRRGQEARLRCSPMKGHSHVYWYRQLPEEGLKFMVYLQKENIIDESGMPKERFSAEFPKEGPSILRIQQVVRGDSAAYFCASSPLAGGGIYNEQFFGPGTRLTVL.